This paragraph reports one T cell receptor (beta chain). Its antigen remains unidentified. Sequenced by immunoSEQ multiplex PCR; TCRdb stores in-frame clones only, minus some. This sample has roughly 410,000 clones, with around 82% found just once. These data are taken from a study of Ad26.COV2.S vaccination and SARS-CoV-2 variants. Study-wide background: Participants got Ad26.COV2.S intramuscularly, once or twice 56 days apart.

Study-wide results and limits: Vaccinees reportedly had broad spike-specific CD8+ and CD4+ T cell responses. Possible underestimation of total T cell responses by the TCR breadth and depth analyses was noted.

Treatment specified: roughly 18 received Ad26.COV2.S at low or high dose, single or two shots; roughly five received placebo; per-sample allocation not given. After the first vaccine or placebo injection, samples were drawn on day 63. In Boston, the donor was an adult between 18-55 years of age. The starting material was peripheral blood, obtained in a trial of Ad26.COV2.S vaccine versus placebo. The source of this sequence is a person between 18 and 65 years old who received the Ad26.COV2.S COVID-19 vaccine or a placebo.

The CDR3 DNA reads as TGCGCCAGCAGCCTTGGGGGTGGAGGGGACTATAATTCACCCCTCCACTTT. Translated: CASSLGGGGDYNSPLHF. This chain links TRBV5-1 with TRBJ1-6; tentatively, D is TRBD1 (5 bases). Germline V gene sequence: CDR1 SGHRS, CDR2 YFSETQ. V dropped 4 bases and J dropped 3 bases, with 17 bases sitting between them. CDR3 length: 17 amino acids.